This T cell receptor beta chain was profiled in a study of shared clonotypes between healthy human individuals. Authors' methods: Junction-only sequences produced by ImmunoSEQ had no quality scores, so filtering differed. The assay was immunoSEQ multiplex PCR, and TCRdb's table has in-frame clones only and misses some. V and J calls plus clone size are reproduced from that table; the DNA served to infer D and trimming. The repertoire consists of 2.3 million or so clones, with 80% to 95% occurring once and the leading ten covering about 0.41%. Deletions cut 1 base from V and 3 bases from J, with 12 bases between. The CDR3 extends over 15 amino acids. Germline CDR1 reads LNHDA; CDR2 reads SQIVND (reference sequence).

The chain recombines TRBV19 with TRBJ1-2; D gene unclear. The sequenced material came from naive CD4+ T cells from PBMCs. Sample subset: CD45RA+ positively selected. This receptor was obtained from a man younger than 35 in good health. Some clones in this sample may be carry-over from other donors' samples. CDR3: CASSIVNPGDYGYTF. DNA of the CDR3: TGTGCCAGTAGTATAGTTAATCCGGGTGACTATGGCTACACCTTC.